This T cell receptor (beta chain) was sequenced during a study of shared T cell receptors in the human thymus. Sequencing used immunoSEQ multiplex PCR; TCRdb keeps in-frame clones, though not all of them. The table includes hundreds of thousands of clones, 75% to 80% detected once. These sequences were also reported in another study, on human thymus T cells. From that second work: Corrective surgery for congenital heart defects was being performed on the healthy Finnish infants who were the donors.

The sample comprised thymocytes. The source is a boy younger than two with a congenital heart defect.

For the CDR3, the DNA is TGCGCCAGCAGCCAAGATACCCCGACTAGCGGGAGAATCTCCTACGAGCAGTACTTC. Protein sequence: CASSQDTPTSGRISYEQYF. V usage is TRBV4-3 and J usage is TRBJ2-7, with 12 nucleotides matching TRBD2. The CDR3 runs 19 residues. Looked up from germline, CDR1 is LGHNA and CDR2 is YSLEER. V gave up 0 bases and J gave up 0 bases; unmatched junction bases: 9.